This TCR beta chain was sequenced during a study of blood T cells in healthy people across ages. Study at large: Per every two T cells, about one barcoded beta molecule was captured by template switching.

The study, taken as a whole, reports: Researchers deemed the diversity estimates from one million T cells underestimates. Higher diversity and more naive CD4+ cells were features of long-lived donors, compared to aged donors.

Next came a second PCR, run for about 6 to 12 cycles, which used a sample-barcoded 5' primer along with a J-beta primer mix. TCRdb re-called the 5' RACE reads with MiXCR, one entry per CDR3 protein. The sample yields approximately 690,000 distinct CDR3 sequences, 40% to 45% seen once. Whenever a sample was processed, at least 6 million PBMCs were isolated. Germline CDR1 reads MNHEY; CDR2 reads SMNVEV (reference sequence). This CDR3 spans 15 amino acids. The V end lost 3 bases, the J end lost 2 bases, and 12 bases lay between the germline ends. Of note for this clonotype: Antigen unknown.

Sequencing was carried out using blood. This chain connects TRBV27 to TRBJ2-3; perhaps D is TRBD1 or TRBD2 (5 bases each). This sequence was found in a man at least 80 years old in good health. The CDR3 is CASSFVRGLTDTQYF. CDR3 in DNA: TGTGCCAGCAGTTTTGTCCGGGGCCTCACAGATACGCAGTATTTT.